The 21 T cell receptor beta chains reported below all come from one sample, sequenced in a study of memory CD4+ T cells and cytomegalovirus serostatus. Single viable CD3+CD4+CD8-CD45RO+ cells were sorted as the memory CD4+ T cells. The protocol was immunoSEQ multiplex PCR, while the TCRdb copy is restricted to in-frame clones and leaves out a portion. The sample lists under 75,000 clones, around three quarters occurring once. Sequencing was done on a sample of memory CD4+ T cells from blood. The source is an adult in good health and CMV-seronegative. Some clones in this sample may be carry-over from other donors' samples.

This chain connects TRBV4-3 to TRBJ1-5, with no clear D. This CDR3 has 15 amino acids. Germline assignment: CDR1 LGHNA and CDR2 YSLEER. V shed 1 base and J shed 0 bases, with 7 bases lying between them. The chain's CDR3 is CASSQAYYSNQPQHF. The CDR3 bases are TGCGCCAGCAGCCAAGCATATTATAGCAATCAGCCCCAGCATTTT.

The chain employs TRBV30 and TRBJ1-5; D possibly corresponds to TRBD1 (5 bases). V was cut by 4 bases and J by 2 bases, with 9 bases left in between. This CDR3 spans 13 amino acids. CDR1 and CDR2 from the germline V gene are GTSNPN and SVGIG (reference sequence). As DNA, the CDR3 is TGTGCCTGGAATCAGGGACGCAATCAGCCCCAGCATTTT. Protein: CAWNQGRNQPQHF.

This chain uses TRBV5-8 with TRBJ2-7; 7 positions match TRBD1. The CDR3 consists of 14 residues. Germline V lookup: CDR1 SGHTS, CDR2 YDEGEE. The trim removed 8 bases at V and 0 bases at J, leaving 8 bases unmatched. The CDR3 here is CASRGTESSYEQYF. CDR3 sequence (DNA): TGTGCCAGTAGGGGGACAGAAAGCTCCTACGAGCAGTACTTC.

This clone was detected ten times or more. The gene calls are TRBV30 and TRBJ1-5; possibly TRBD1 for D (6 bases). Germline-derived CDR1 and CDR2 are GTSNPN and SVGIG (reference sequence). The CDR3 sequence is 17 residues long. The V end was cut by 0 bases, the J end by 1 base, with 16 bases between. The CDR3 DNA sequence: TGTGCCTGGAGTGTAGGTTTCAGGGGTTCAAGCAATCAGCCCCAGCATTTT. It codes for CAWSVGFRGSSNQPQHF.

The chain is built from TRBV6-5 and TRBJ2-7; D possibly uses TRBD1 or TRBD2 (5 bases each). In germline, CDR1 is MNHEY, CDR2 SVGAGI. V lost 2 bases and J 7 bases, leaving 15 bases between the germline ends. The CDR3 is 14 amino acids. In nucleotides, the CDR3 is TGTGCCAGCAGTTACGAGGGGCAGTATGAAGAGCAGTACTTC. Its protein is CASSYEGQYEEQYF.

The CDR3 reads CASSQVRGSYNEQFF. The CDR3 DNA reads TGCGCCAGCAGCCAAGTGCGGGGATCCTACAATGAGCAGTTCTTC. The chain uses TRBV4-1 and TRBJ2-1; a weak D match, TRBD2 (6 bases). The CDR3 totals 15 residues. V was shortened by 1 base and J by 1 base, with 8 bases between the two germline ends. Germline-derived CDR1 and CDR2 are MGHRA and YSYEKL.

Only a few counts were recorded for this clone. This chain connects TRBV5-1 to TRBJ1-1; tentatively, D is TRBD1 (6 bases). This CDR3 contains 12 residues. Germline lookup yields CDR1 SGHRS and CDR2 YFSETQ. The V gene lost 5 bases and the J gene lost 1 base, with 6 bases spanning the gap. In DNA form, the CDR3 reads TGCGCCAGCAGGACAGGGAACACTGAAGCTTTCTTT. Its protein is CASRTGNTEAFF.

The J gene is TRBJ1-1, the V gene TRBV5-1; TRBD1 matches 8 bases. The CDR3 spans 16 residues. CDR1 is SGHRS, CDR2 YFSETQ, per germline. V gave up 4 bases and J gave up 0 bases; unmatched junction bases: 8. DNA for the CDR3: TGCGCCAGCAGCAGATCGACAGGGGCCATGAACACTGAAGCTTTCTTT. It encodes CASSRSTGAMNTEAFF.

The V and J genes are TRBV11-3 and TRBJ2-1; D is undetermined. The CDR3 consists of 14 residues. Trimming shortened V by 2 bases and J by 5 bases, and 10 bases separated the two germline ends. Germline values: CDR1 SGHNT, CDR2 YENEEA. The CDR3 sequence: CASSLTPLNNEQFF. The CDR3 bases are TGTGCCAGCAGCTTAACCCCTCTAAACAATGAGCAGTTCTTC. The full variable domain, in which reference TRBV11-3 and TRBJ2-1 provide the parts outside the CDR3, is EAGVVQSPRYKIIEKKQPVAFWCNPISGHNTLYWYLQNLGQGPELLIRYENEEAVDDSQLPKDRFSAERLKGVDSTLKIQPAELGDSAVYLCASSLTPLNNEQFFGPGTRLTVL.

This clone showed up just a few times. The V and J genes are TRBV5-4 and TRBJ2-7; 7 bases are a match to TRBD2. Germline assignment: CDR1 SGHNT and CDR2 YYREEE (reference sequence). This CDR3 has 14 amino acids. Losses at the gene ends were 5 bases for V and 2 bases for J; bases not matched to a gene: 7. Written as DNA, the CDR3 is TGTGCCAGCAGTCTACTAGCGACGCCCTACGAGCAGTACTTC. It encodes CASSLLATPYEQYF.

The CDR3 bases are TGTGCCAGCAGCTTGACGAAGCAGTTCTTC. As protein: CASSLTKQFF. This chain joins TRBV11-2 and TRBJ2-1, with no clear D. V lost 3 bases, J lost 11 bases, and 5 bases lay in between. Germline CDR1 and CDR2: SGHAT and FQNNGV. The CDR3 consists of 10 residues.

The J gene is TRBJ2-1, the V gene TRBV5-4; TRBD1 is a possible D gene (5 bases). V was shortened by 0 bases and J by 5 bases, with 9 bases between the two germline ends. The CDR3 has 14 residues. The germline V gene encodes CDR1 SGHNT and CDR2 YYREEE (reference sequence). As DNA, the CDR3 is TGTGCCAGCAGCTTGGGAGCAGGGAACAATGAGCAGTTCTTC. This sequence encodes CASSLGAGNNEQFF.

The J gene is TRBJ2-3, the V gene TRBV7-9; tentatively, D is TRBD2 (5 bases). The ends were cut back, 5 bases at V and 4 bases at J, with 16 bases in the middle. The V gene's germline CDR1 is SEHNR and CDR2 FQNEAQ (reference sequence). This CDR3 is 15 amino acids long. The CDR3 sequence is CASSPPAAGADTQYF. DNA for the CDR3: TGTGCCAGCAGCCCGCCGGCGGCCGGGGCAGATACGCAGTATTTT.

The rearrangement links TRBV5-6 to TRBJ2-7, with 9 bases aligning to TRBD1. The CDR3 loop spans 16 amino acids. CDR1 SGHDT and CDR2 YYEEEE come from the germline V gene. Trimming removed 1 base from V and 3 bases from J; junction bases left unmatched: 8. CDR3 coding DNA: TGTGCCAGCAGCTTGCCTGGGACAGGGAGTCACTACGAGCAGTACTTC. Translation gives CASSLPGTGSHYEQYF.

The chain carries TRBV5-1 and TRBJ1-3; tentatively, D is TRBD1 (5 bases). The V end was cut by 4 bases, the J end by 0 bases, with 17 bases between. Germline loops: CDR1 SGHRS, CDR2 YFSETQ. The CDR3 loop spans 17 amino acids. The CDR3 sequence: CASSPIGPGSSGNTIYF. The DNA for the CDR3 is TGCGCCAGCAGCCCGATAGGGCCAGGGTCCTCTGGAAACACCATATATTTT.

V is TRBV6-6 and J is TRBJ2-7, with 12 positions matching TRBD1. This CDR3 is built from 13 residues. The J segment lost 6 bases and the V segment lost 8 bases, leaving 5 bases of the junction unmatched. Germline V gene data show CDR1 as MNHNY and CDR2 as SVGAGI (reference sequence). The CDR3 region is CASSGTGGSEQYF. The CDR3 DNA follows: TGTGCCAGCTCCGGGACAGGGGGCTCCGAGCAGTACTTC.

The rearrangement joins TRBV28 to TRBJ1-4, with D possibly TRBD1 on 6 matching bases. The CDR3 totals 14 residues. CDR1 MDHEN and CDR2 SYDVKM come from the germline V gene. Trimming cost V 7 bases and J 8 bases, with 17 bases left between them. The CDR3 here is CASTIGGIREKLFF. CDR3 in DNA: TGTGCCAGCACCATAGGGGGTATCCGCGAAAAACTGTTTTTT.

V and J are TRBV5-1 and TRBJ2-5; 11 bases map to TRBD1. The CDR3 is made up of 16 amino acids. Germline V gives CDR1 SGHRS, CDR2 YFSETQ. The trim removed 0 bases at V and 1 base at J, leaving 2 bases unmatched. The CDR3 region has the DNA TGCGCCAGCAGCTTGGGCGGGACAGGGGGCCAAGAGACCCAGTACTTC. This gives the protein CASSLGGTGGQETQYF.

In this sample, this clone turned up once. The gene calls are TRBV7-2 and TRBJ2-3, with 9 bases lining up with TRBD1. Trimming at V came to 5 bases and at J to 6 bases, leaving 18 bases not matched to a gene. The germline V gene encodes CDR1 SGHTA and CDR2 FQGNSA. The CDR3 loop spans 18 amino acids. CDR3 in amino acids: CASSPTTKNRGRSDTQYF. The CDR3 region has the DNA TGTGCCAGCAGCCCCACGACTAAGAACAGGGGGCGCTCGGATACGCAGTATTTT. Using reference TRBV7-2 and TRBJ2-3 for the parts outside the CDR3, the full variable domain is GAGVSQSPSNKVTEKGKDVELRCDPISGHTALYWYRQSLGQGLEFLIYFQGNSAPDKSGLPSDRFSAERTGGSVSTLTIQRTQQEDSAVYLCASSPTTKNRGRSDTQYFGPGTRLTVL.

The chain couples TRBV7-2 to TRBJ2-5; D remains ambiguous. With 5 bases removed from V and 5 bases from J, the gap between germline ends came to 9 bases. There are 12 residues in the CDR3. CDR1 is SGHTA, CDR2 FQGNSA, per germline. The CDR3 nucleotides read TGTGCCAGCAGCCAAATAGGGGAGACCCAGTACTTC. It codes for CASSQIGETQYF. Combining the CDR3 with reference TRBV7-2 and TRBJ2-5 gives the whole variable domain GAGVSQSPSNKVTEKGKDVELRCDPISGHTALYWYRQSLGQGLEFLIYFQGNSAPDKSGLPSDRFSAERTGGSVSTLTIQRTQQEDSAVYLCASSQIGETQYFGPGTRLLVL.

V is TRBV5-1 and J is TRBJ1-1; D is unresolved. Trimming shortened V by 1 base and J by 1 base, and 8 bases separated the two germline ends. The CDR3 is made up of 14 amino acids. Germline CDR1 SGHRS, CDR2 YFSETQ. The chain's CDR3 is CASSLLQTNTEAFF. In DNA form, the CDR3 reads TGCGCCAGCAGCTTGTTACAGACGAACACTGAAGCTTTCTTT.